This TCR beta chain was sequenced for a study of OX40 agonist ivuxolimab in advanced cancers. Points from the study as a whole: Some patients who did not respond also had low normalized T-cell clonal expansion. In CD8+ T cells, expanded clones were on average more numerous than in CD4+.

On this clone itself: Its antigen remains unidentified.

Germline lookup yields CDR1 LNHDA and CDR2 SQIVND (reference sequence). V was clipped by 2 bases and J by 0 bases, with 14 bases between them. This CDR3 spans 17 amino acids. This table comes from immunoSEQ multiplex PCR, and its TCRdb copy is limited to in-frame clones, with some not included. This sample has about 68,000 clones; 70% to 85% occur once, and the top ten carry 11%. It was autoimmune disease history or systemic immunosuppression that excluded patients. V and J are TRBV19 and TRBJ1-5; D is unresolved. Sequencing was performed on CD4+ or CD8+ T cells sorted from blood, taken in a trial of the OX40 agonist ivuxolimab. This TCR came from an adult with an advanced solid tumor such as melanoma, head and neck, liver or kidney cancer. CDR3 DNA sequence: TGTGCCAGTAGTATACCAGACGGACCCTATAGCAATCAGCCCCAGCATTTT. Protein sequence: CASSIPDGPYSNQPQHF.